This entry is about one TCR beta chain. The data derive from a study of Ad26.COV2.S vaccination and SARS-CoV-2 variants. Overall study: Ad26.COV2.S, an intramuscular injection, was given once or twice 56 days apart.

The treatment here: roughly 20 received Ad26.COV2.S at low or high dose, single or two shots; about 5 received placebo; per-sample allocation not given. On day 63 after the first injection, vaccine and placebo recipients gave samples. Participants' vaccine, an Ad26 vector, delivered Wuhan-strain SARS-CoV-2 spike. Profiling relied on immunoSEQ multiplex PCR, and the TCRdb table lists in-frame clones only, not all of them. The sample records roughly 320,000 clones, around four fifths being singletons. Trimming left V 2 bases short and J 6 bases short, with 10 bases between. The CDR3 is made up of 13 amino acids. CDR1 is MNHEY, CDR2 SMNVEV, per germline (reference sequence).

Here the sequenced sample was peripheral blood, taken in a trial of Ad26.COV2.S vaccine versus placebo. This clonotype was obtained from a person between 18 and 59 years old who received the Ad26.COV2.S COVID-19 vaccine or a placebo. The genes are TRBV27 and TRBJ1-2; unclear D gene. CDR3 sequence reads: CASSLGQFNGYTF. CDR3 coding DNA: TGTGCCAGCAGTTTAGGCCAGTTCAATGGCTACACCTTC.